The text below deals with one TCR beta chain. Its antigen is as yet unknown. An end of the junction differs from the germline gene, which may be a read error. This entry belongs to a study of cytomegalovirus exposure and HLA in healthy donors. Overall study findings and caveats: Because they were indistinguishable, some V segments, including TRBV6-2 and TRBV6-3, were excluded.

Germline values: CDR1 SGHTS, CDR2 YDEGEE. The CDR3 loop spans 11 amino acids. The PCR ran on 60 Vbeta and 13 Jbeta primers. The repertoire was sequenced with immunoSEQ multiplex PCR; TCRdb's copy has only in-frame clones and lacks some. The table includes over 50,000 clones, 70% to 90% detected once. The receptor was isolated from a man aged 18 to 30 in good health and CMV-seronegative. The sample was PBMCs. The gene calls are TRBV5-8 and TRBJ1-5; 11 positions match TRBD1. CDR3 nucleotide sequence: TGTGCCAGCAGCGACCCGGGACAGGGGGATTTT. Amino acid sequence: CASSDPGQGDF.